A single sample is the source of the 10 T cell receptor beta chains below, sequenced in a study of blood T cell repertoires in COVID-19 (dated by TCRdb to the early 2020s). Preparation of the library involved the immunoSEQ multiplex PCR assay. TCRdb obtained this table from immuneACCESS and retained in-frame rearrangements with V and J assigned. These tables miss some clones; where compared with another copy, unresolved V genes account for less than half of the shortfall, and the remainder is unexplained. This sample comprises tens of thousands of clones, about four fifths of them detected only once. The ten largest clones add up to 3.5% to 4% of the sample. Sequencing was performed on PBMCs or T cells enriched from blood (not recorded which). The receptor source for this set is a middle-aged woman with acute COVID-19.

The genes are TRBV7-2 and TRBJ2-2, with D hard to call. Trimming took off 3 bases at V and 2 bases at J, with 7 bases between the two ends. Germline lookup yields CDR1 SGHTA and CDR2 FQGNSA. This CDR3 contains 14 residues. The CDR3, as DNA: TGTGCCAGCAGCTTTTCAGTTAACACCGGGGAGCTGTTTTTT. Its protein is CASSFSVNTGELFF.

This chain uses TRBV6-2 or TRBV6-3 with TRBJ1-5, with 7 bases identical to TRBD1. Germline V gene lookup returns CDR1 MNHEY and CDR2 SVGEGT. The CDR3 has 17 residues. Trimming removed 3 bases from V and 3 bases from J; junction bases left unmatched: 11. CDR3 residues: CASSYNRGQGDNQPQHF. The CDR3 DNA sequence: TGTGCCAGCAGTTATAACCGTGGGCAGGGGGACAATCAGCCCCAGCATTTT.

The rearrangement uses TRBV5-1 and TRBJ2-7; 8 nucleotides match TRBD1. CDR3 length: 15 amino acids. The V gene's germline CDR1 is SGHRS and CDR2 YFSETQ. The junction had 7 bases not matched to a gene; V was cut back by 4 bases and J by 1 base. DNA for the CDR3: TGCGCCAGCAGCCTCAACACAGGGGGGTCCTACGAGCAGTACGTC. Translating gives CASSLNTGGSYEQYV.

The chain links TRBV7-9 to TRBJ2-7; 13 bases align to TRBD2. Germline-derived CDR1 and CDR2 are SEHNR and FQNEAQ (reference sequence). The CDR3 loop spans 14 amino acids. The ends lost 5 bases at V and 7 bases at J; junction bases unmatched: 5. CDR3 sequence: CASSGLAGAGEQYF. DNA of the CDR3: TGTGCCAGCAGCGGACTAGCGGGAGCTGGGGAGCAGTACTTC.

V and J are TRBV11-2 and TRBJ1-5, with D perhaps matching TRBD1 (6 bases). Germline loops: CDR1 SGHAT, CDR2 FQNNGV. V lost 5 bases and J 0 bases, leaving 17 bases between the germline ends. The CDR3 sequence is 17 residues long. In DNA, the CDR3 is TGTGCCAGCAGCCCGGACAGAGGTTCCAATAGCAATCAGCCCCAGCATTTT. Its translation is CASSPDRGSNSNQPQHF. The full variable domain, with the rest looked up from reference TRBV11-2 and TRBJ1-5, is EAGVAQSPRYKIIEKRQSVAFWCNPISGHATLYWYQQILGQGPKLLIQFQNNGVVDDSQLPKDRFSAERLKGVDSTLKIQPAKLEDSAVYLCASSPDRGSNSNQPQHFGDGTRLSIL.

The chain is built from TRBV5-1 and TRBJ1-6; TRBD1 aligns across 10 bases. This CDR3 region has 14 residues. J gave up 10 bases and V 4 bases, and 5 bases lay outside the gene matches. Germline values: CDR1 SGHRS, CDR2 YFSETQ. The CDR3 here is CASSLGTGESPLHF. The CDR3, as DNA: TGCGCCAGCAGCCTAGGGACAGGGGAATCACCCCTCCACTTT. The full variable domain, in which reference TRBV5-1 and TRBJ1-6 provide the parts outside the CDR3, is KAGVTQTPRYLIKTRGQQVTLSCSPISGHRSVSWYQQTPGQGLQFLFEYFSETQRNKGNFPGRFSGRQFSNSRSEMNVSTLELGDSALYLCASSLGTGESPLHFGNGTRLTVT.

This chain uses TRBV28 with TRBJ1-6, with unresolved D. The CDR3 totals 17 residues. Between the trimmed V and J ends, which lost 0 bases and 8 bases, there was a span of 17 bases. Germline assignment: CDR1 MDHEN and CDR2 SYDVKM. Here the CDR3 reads CASSLWTANEGHSPLHF. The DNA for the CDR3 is TGTGCCAGCAGTTTATGGACCGCTAATGAGGGTCATTCACCCCTCCACTTT.

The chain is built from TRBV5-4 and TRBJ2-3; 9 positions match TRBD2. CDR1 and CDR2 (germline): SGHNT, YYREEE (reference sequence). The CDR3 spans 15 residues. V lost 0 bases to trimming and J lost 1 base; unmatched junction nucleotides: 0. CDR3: CASSLGTSGTDTQYF. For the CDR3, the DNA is TGTGCCAGCAGCTTGGGGACTAGCGGCACAGATACGCAGTATTTT. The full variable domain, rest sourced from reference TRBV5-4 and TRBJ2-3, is ETGVTQSPTHLIKTRGQQVTLRCSSQSGHNTVSWYQQALGQGPQFIFQYYREEENGRGNFPPRFSGLQFPNYSSELNVNALELDDSALYLCASSLGTSGTDTQYFGPGTRLTVL.

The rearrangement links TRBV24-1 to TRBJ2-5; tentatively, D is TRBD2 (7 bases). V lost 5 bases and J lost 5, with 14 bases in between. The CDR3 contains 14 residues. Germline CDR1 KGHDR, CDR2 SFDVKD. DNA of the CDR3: TGTGCCACCAGTGCGAACAGGGAGGGGGAGACCCAGTACTTC. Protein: CATSANREGETQYF.

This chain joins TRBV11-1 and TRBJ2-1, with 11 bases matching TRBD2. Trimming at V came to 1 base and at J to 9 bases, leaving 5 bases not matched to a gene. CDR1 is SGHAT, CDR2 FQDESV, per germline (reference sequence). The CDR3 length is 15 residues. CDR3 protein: CASSLVGLAGGEQFF. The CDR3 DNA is TGTGCCAGCAGCTTAGTAGGTCTAGCGGGAGGTGAGCAGTTCTTC.